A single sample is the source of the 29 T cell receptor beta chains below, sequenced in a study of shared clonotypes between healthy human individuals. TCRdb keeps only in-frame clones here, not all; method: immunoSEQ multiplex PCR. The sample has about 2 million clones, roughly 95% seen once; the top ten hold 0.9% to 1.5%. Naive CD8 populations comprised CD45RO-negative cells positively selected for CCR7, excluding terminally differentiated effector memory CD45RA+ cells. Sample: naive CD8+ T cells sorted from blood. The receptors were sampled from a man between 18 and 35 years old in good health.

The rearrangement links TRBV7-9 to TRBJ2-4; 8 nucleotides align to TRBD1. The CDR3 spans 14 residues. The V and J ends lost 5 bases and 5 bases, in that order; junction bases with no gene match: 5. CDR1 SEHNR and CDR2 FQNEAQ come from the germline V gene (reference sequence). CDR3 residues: CASSGPTGENIQYF. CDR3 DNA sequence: TGTGCCAGCAGCGGGCCGACAGGGGAAAACATTCAGTACTTC.

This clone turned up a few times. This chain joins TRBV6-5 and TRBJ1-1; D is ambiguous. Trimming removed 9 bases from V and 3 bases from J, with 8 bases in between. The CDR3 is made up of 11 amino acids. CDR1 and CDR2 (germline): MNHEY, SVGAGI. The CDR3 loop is CASRTYTEAFF. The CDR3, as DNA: TGTGCCAGTAGGACCTACACTGAAGCTTTCTTT.

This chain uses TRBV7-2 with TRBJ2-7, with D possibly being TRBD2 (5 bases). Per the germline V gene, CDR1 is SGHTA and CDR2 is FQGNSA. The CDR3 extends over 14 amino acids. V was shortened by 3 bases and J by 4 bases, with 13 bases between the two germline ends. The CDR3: CASSFDPGTYEQYF. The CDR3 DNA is TGTGCCAGCAGCTTTGATCCGGGAACTTACGAGCAGTACTTC. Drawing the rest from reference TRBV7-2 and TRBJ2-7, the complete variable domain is GAGVSQSPSNKVTEKGKDVELRCDPISGHTALYWYRQSLGQGLEFLIYFQGNSAPDKSGLPSDRFSAERTGGSVSTLTIQRTQQEDSAVYLCASSFDPGTYEQYFGPGTRLTVT.

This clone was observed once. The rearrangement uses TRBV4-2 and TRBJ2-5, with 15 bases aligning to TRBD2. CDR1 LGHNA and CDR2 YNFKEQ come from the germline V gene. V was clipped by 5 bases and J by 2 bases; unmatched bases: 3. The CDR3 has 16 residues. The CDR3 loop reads CASSGTSGGLQETQYF. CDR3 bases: TGTGCCAGCAGCGGGACTAGCGGGGGGCTACAAGAGACCCAGTACTTC.

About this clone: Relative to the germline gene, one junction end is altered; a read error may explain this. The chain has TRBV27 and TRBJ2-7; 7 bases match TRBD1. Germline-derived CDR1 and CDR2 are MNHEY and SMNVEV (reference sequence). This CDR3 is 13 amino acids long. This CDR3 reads CASSLSTGVEPYF. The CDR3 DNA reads TGTGCCAGCAGTTTGTCAACAGGGGTGGAGCCGTACTTC.

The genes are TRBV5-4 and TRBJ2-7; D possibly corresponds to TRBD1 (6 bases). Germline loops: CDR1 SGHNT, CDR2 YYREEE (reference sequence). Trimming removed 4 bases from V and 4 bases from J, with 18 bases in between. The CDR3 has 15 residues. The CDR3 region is CASSPYRDARYEQYF. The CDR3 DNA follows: TGTGCCAGCAGCCCTTACAGGGACGCTAGGTACGAGCAGTACTTC.

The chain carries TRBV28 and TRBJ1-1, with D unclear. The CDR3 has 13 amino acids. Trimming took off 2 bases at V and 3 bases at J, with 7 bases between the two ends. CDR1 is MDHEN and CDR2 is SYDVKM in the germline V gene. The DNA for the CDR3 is TGTGCCAGCAGTTTAGCAGCTTACACTGAAGCTTTCTTT. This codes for CASSLAAYTEAFF.

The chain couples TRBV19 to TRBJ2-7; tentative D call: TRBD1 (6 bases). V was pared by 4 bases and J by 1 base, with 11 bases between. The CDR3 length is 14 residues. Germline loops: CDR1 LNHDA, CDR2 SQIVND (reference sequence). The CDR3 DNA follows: TGTGCCAGTAGTAACCCACAGGGTTCCTACGAGCAGTACTTC. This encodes CASSNPQGSYEQYF.

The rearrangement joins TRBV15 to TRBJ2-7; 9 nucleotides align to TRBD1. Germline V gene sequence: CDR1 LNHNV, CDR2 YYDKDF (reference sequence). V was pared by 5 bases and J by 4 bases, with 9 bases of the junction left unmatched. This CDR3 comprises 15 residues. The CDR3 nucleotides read TGTGCCACCAGCCCAAGCCGGGACAGGGCTTACGAGCAGTACTTC. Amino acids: CATSPSRDRAYEQYF.

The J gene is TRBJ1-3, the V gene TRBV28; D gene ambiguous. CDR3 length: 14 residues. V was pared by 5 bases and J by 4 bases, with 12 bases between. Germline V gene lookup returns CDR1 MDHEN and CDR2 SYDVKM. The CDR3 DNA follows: TGTGCCAGCAGTCTCTCGGGCAGGGGAAACACCATATATTTT. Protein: CASSLSGRGNTIYF. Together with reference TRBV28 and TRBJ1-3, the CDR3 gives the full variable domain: DVKVTQSSRYLVKRTGEKVFLECVQDMDHENMFWYRQDPGLGLRLIYFSYDVKMKEKGDIPEGYSVSREKKERFSLILESASTNQTSMYLCASSLSGRGNTIYFGEGSWLTVV.

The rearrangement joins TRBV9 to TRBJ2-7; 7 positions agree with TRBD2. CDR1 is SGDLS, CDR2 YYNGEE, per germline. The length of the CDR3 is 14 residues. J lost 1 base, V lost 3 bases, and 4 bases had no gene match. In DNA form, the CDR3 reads TGTGCCAGCAGCGATACTAGCGAGTCCTACGAGCAGTACTTC. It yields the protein CASSDTSESYEQYF.

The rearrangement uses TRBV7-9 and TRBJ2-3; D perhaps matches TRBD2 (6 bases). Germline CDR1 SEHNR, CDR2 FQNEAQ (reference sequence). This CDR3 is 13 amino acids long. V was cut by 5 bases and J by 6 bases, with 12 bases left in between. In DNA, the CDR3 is TGTGCCAGCAGCCCGGACGGAGGGGATACGCAGTATTTT. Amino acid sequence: CASSPDGGDTQYF.

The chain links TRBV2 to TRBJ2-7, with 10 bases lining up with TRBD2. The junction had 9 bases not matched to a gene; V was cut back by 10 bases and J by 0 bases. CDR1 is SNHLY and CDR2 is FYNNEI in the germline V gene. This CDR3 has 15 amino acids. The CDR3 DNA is TGTGCCATCACCGCGCTAGCGGGGGCCTCCTACGAGCAGTACTTC. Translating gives CAITALAGASYEQYF.

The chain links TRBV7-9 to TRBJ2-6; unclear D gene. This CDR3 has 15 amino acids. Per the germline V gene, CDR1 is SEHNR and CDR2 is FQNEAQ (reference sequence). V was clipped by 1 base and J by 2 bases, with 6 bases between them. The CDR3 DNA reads TGTGCCAGCAGCTTAGTCCCAACTGGGGCCAACGTCCTGACTTTC. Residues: CASSLVPTGANVLTF.

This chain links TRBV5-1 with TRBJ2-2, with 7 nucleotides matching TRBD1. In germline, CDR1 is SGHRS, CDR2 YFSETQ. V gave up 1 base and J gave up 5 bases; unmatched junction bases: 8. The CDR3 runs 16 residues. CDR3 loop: CASSLPRQGGTGELFF. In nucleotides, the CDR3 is TGCGCCAGCAGCTTGCCTCGACAGGGTGGGACCGGGGAGCTGTTTTTT. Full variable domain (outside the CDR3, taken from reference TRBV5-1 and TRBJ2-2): KAGVTQTPRYLIKTRGQQVTLSCSPISGHRSVSWYQQTPGQGLQFLFEYFSETQRNKGNFPGRFSGRQFSNSRSEMNVSTLELGDSALYLCASSLPRQGGTGELFFGEGSRLTVL.

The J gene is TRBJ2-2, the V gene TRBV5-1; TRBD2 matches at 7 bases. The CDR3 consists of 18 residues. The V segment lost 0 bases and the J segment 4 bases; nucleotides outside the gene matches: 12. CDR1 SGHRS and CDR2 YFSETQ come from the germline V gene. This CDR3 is CASSLVGPGTGGTGELFF. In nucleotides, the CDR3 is TGCGCCAGCAGCTTGGTGGGTCCGGGGACGGGAGGCACCGGGGAGCTGTTTTTT.

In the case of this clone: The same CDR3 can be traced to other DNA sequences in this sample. CDR3 sequence (DNA): TGCGCCAGCAGCTATGACAGCCCCTACGAGCAGTACTTC. It yields the protein CASSYDSPYEQYF. V usage is TRBV5-1 and J usage is TRBJ2-7; tentative D call: TRBD1 (5 bases). Germline CDR1 is SGHRS and CDR2 is YFSETQ. The CDR3 has 13 amino acids. Trimming pared 3 bases from V and 2 bases from J, leaving 9 bases between. The full variable domain, in which reference TRBV5-1 and TRBJ2-7 provide the parts outside the CDR3, is KAGVTQTPRYLIKTRGQQVTLSCSPISGHRSVSWYQQTPGQGLQFLFEYFSETQRNKGNFPGRFSGRQFSNSRSEMNVSTLELGDSALYLCASSYDSPYEQYFGPGTRLTVT.

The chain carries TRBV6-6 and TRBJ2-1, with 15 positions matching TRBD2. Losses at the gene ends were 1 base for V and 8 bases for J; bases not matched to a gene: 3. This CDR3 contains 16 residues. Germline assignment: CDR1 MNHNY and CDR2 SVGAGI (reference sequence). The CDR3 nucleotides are TGTGCCAGCAGTTACTGGACTAGCGGGAGGGCCCATGAGCAGTTCTTC. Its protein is CASSYWTSGRAHEQFF.

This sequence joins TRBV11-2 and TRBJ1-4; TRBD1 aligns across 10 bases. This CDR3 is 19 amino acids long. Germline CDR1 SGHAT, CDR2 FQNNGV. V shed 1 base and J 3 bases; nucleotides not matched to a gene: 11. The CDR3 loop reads CASSLAGPGQGPPNEKLFF. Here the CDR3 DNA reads TGTGCCAGCAGCTTAGCCGGCCCGGGACAGGGGCCGCCTAATGAAAAACTGTTTTTT.

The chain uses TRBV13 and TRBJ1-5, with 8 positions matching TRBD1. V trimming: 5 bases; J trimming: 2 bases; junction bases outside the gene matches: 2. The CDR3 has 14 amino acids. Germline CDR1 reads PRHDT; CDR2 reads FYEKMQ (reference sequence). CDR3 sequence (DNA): TGTGCCAGCAGCGTGACAGGGGGCAATCAGCCCCAGCATTTT. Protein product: CASSVTGGNQPQHF.

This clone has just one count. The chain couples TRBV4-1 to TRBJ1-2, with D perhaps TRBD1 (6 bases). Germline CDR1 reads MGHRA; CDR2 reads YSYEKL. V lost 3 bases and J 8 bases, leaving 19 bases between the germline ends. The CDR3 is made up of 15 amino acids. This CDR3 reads CASSQIGQGFNGYTF. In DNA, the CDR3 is TGCGCCAGCAGCCAGATTGGGCAGGGGTTTAACGGCTACACCTTC.

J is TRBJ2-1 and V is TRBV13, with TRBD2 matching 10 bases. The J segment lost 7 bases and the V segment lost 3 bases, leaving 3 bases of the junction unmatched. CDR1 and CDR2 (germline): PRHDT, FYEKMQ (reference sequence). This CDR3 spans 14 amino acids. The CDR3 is CASSFSGGANEQFF. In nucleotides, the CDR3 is TGTGCCAGCAGCTTCAGCGGGGGGGCAAATGAGCAGTTCTTC.

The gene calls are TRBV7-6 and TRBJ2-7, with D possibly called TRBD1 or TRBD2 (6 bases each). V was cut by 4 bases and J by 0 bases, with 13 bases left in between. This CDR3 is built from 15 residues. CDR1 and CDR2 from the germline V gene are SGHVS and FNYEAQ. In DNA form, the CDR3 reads TGTGCCAGCAGCTCCGGAGGGGGGAGCTCCTACGAGCAGTACTTC. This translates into CASSSGGGSSYEQYF. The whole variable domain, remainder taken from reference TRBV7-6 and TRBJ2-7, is GAGVSQSPRYKVTKRGQDVALRCDPISGHVSLYWYRQALGQGPEFLTYFNYEAQQDKSGLPNDRFSAERPEGSISTLTIQRTEQRDSAMYRCASSSGGGSSYEQYFGPGTRLTVT.

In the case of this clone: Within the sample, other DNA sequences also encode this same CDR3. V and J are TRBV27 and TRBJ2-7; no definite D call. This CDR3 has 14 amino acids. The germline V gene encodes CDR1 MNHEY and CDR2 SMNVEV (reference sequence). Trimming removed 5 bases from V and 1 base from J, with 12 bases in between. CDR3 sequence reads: CASSPRTVSYEQYF. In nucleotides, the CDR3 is TGTGCCAGCAGTCCTCGGACGGTGTCCTACGAGCAGTACTTC.

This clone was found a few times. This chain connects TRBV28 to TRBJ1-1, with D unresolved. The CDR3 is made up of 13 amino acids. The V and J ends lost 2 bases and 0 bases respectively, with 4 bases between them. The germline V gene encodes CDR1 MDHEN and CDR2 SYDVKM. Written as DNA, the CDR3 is TGTGCCAGCAGTTTAGCGTTGAACACTGAAGCTTTCTTT. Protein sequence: CASSLALNTEAFF.

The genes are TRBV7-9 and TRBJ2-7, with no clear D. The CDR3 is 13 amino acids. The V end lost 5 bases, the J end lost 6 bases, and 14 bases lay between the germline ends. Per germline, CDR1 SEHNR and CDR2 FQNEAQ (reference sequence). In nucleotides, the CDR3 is TGTGCCAGCAGCGAAGTCGGGTCGGGCGAGCAGTACTTC. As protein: CASSEVGSGEQYF.

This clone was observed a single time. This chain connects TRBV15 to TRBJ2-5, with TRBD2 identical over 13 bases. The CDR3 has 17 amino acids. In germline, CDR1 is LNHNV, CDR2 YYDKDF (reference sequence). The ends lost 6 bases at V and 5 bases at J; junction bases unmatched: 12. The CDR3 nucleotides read TGTGCCACCAGTCGTCTCTCGACTAGCGGGGGGTATGAGACCCAGTACTTC. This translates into CATSRLSTSGGYETQYF.

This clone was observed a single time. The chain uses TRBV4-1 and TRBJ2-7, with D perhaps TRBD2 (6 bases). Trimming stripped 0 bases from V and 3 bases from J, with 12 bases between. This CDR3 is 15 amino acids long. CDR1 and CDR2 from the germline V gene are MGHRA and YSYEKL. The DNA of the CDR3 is TGCGCCAGCAGCCAAGACCGGGGACTCGGCTACGAGCAGTACTTC. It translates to CASSQDRGLGYEQYF.

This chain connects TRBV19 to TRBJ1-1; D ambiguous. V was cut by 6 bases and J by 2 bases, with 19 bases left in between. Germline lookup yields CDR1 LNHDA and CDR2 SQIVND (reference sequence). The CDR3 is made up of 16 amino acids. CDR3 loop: CASSLPWTALNTEAFF. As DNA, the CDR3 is TGTGCCAGTAGCTTACCTTGGACGGCCCTTAACACTGAAGCTTTCTTT.